This T cell receptor beta chain was found in a study of beta chain features in type 1 diabetes. Study context: Comparable age, gender and cell yields were observed in patients relative to healthy donors. Overall study findings and caveats: cDNA sequencing could over-represent cells with high TCR expression. When Type 1 diabetes patients were examined, their TCRB CDR3s proved moderately but significantly shorter in all four CD4+ subsets.

The whole isolated RNA underwent reverse transcription, so sequencing captured expressed TCRB transcripts. TCRdb keeps only in-frame clones here, not all; method: immunoSEQ multiplex PCR. The sample gives around 650,000 clones, roughly 12% of which show up once; 0.095% to 0.15% is in the top ten. To note about this clone: No antigen is known for it.

Averaging roughly 110 mL, one heparinised blood draw was given by each donor. Germline V CDR1 and CDR2: SGHNT, YYREEE (reference sequence). The CDR3 extends over 14 amino acids. Trimming left V 0 bases short and J 3 bases short, with 9 bases between. The chain employs TRBV5-4 and TRBJ1-2; D is possibly TRBD1 (5 bases). The TCR was taken from a man under 40 with type 1 diabetes. Sequencing was carried out using naive CD4+ T cells from blood. In DNA form, the CDR3 reads TGTGCCAGCAGCTTGGGGGGCACTGACTATGGCTACACCTTC. This codes for CASSLGGTDYGYTF.